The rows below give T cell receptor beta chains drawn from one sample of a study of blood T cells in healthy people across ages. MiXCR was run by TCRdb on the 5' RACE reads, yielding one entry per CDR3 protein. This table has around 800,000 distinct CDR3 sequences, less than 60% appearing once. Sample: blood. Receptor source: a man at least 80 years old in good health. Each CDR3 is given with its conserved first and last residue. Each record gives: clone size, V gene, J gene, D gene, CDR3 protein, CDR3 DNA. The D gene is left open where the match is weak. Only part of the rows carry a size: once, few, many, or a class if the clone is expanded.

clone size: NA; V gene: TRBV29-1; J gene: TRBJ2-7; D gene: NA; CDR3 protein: CSVEVGNSYEQYF; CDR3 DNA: TGCAGCGTTGAAGTCGGGAACTCCTACGAGCAGTACTTC
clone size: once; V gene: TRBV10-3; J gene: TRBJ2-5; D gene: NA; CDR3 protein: CAINDEATPRETQYF; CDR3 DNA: TGTGCCATCAATGATGAGGCAACTCCAAGAGAGACCCAGTACTTC
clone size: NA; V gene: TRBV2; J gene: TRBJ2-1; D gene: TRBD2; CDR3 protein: CASSALRSGAYNEQFF; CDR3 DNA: TGTGCCAGCAGTGCCTTGAGGAGCGGGGCCTACAATGAGCAGTTCTTC
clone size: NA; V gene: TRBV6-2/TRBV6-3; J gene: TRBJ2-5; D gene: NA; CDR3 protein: CASSYSGLRGETQYF; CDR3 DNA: TGTGCCAGCAGTTACTCAGGACTGAGAGGAGAGACCCAGTACTTC
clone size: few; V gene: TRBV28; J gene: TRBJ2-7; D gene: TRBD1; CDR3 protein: CASDTQGGHGEQYF; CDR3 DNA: TGTGCCAGCGATACACAGGGGGGACATGGGGAGCAGTACTTC
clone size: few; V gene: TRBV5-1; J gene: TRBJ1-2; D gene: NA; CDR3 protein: CASSYRFTGDYGYTF; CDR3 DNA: TGCGCCAGCAGTTACCGGTTTACGGGAGACTATGGCTACACCTTC
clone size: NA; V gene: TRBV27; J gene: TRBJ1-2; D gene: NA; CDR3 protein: CASSLSYGSYGYTF; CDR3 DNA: TGTGCCAGCAGTTTATCGTACGGAAGCTATGGCTACACCTTC
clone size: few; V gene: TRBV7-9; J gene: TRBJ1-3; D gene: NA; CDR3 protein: CASSLKGPGNTIYF; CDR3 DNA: TGTGCCAGCAGCTTGAAGGGTCCTGGAAACACCATATATTTT
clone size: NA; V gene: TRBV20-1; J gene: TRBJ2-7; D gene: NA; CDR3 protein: CSARGVGLGDEQYF; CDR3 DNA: TGCAGTGCTAGAGGCGTAGGATTAGGGGATGAGCAGTACTTC
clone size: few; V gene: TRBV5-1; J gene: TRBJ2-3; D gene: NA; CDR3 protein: CASSPTSGGHSTDTQYF; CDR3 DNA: TGCGCCAGCAGCCCCACTTCCGGCGGACATAGCACAGATACGCAGTATTTT
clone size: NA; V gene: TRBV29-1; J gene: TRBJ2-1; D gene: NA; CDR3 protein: CSVDWGLVDNEQFF; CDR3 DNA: TGCAGCGTTGATTGGGGACTCGTAGACAATGAGCAGTTCTTC
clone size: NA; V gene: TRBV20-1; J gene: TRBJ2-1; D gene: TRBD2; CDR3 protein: CSATLAGGSYNEQFF; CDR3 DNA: TGCAGTGCCACGCTAGCGGGAGGTTCCTACAATGAGCAGTTCTTC
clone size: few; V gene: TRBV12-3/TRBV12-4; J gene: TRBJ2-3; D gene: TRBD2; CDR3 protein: CASSLGLAGVSDTQYF; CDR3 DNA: TGTGCCAGCAGTTTAGGGCTAGCGGGAGTCTCAGATACGCAGTATTTT
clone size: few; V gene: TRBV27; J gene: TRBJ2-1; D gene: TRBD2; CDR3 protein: CASSFLGLAVYEQFF; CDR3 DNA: TGTGCCAGCAGTTTCCTGGGACTAGCGGTCTATGAGCAGTTCTTC
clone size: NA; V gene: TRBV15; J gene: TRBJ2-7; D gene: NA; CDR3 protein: CATSSGAGLNYEQYF; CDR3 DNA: TGTGCCACCAGCAGCGGGGCGGGGTTAAACTACGAGCAGTACTTC
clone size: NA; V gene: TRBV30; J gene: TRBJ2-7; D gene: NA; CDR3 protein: CAWSVACEQYF; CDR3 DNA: TGTGCCTGGAGTGTGGCATGCGAGCAGTACTTC
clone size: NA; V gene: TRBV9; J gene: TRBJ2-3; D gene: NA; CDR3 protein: CASSYSGSVDTQYF; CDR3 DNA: TGTGCCAGCAGCTACTCAGGGTCGGTAGATACGCAGTATTTT
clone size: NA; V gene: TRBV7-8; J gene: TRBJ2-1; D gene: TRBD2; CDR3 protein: CASSSGTSVLYNEQFF; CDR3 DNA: TGTGCCAGCAGCTCCGGGACTAGCGTCCTCTACAATGAGCAGTTCTTC
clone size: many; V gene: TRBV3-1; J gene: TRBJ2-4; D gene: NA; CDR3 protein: CASSQDGASENIQYF; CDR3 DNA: TGTGCCAGCAGCCAAGATGGGGCTAGCGAAAACATTCAGTACTTC